The source of this TCR beta chain is a study of blood T cell repertoires in COVID-19. Study information: Nucleic acid was either cDNA or gDNA, and it came from T cells, B-cell-depleted T cells, or PBMCs.

Authors' methods: Amplified reference gene primers provided the basis for estimating nucleated cell counts. Some clones are missing from TCRdb's copy, which holds only in-frame ones; the method was immunoSEQ multiplex PCR. V and J calls and clone size come straight from that table; D and trimming were deduced from the DNA. The profile covers 200,000 to 300,000 clones, with about nine tenths appearing a single time and more than 1% taken by the ten largest. This CDR3 region has 17 residues. Participants, about 18 to 100 years old, spanned 24 US areas. Which cohort a participant joined came from the clinical history participants gave.

The chain combines TRBV21-1 with TRBJ2-5; the tabulated D call, TRBD1, remains unverified against the DNA. TRBV21-1 is designated a pseudogene. The clonotype originates from a woman aged 40-49 years with acute COVID-19. The sample was PBMCs or T cells enriched from blood (not recorded which). CDR3 sequence: CASSKEKDRVGPKTQYF. The DNA for the CDR3 is TGTGCCAGCAGCAAAGAGAAGGACAGGGTGGGCCCAAAGACCCAGTACTTC.